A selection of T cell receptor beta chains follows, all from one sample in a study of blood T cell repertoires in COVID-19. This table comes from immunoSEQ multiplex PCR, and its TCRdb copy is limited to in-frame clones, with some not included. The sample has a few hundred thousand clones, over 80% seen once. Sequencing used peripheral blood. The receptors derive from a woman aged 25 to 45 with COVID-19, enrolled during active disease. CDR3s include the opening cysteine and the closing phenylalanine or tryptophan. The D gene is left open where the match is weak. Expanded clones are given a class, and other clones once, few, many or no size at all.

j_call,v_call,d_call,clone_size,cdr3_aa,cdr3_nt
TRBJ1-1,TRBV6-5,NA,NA,CASSYTGNTEAFF,TGTGCCAGCAGTTATACAGGGAACACTGAAGCTTTCTTT
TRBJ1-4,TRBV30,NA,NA,CAWSPFTTNEKLFF,TGTGCCTGGAGTCCTTTTACAACTAATGAAAAACTGTTTTTT
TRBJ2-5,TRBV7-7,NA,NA,CASSLAAYETQYF,TGTGCCAGCAGCTTAGCTGCGTACGAGACCCAGTACTTC
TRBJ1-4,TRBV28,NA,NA,CASSSGQPGGKLFF,TGTGCCAGCAGTTCAGGACAGCCGGGGGGAAAACTGTTTTTT
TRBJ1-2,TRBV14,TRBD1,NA,CASSPQGDDGYTF,TGTGCCAGCAGCCCACAGGGGGACGATGGCTACACCTTC
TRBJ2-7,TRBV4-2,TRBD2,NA,CASSQVASGTYEQYF,TGTGCCAGCAGCCAAGTGGCTAGCGGCACCTACGAGCAGTACTTC
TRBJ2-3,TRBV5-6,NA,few,CASSLGAAGHTDTQYF,TGTGCCAGCAGCTTAGGGGCCGCCGGCCACACAGATACGCAGTATTTT
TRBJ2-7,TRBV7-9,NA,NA,CASSLSGRLDEQYF,TGTGCCAGCAGCTTATCAGGGAGGCTGGACGAGCAGTACTTC
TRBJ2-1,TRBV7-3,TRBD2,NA,CASSLETSGDDYNEQFF,TGTGCCAGCAGCTTAGAGACTAGCGGAGACGACTACAATGAGCAGTTCTTC
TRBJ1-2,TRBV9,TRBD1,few,CASSPGTGGAGGYGYTF,TGTGCCAGCAGCCCAGGGACAGGGGGCGCGGGAGGTTATGGCTACACCTTC
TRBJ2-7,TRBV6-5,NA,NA,CASSPSGVAYEQYF,TGTGCCAGCAGTCCCTCGGGAGTAGCCTACGAGCAGTACTTC
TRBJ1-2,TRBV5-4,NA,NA,CASTHPAGRLYGYTF,TGTGCCAGCACCCACCCGGCAGGAAGGCTCTATGGCTACACCTTC
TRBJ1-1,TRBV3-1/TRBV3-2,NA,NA,CASSQESRNTEAFF,TGTGCCAGCAGCCAAGAATCCAGGAACACTGAAGCTTTCTTT
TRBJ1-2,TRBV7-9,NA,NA,CASSKDSFGGYTF,TGTGCCAGCAGCAAAGACAGCTTTGGAGGCTACACCTTC
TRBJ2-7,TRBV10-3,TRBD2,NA,CAIRDDPGLGSYEQYF,TGTGCCATCAGAGACGACCCGGGACTAGGATCCTACGAGCAGTACTTC
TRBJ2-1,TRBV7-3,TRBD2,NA,CASSPLLRGLADNEQFF,TGTGCCAGCAGCCCTTTACTACGAGGACTAGCGGATAATGAGCAGTTCTTC
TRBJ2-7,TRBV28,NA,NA,CASRGLGTESSYEQYF,TGTGCCAGCAGGGGACTCGGGACCGAGAGCTCCTACGAGCAGTACTTC
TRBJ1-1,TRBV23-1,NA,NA,CASSLTLQGSCTEAFF,TGCGCCAGCAGTCTAACGCTCCAGGGGTCGTGCACTGAAGCTTTCTTT
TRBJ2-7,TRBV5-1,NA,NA,CASSSGQSSYEQYF,TGCGCCAGCAGCTCTGGACAGAGCTCCTACGAGCAGTACTTC
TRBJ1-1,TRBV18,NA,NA,CASSPPGRGWMNTEAFF,TGTGCCAGCTCACCACCGGGACGGGGGTGGATGAACACTGAAGCTTTCTTT
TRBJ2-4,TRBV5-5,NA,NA,CASTLAEGGNIQYF,TGTGCCAGCACCCTTGCGGAGGGCGGGAACATTCAGTACTTC
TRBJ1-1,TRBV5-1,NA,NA,CASSYLTVNTEAFF,TGCGCCAGCAGCTACCTGACAGTGAACACTGAAGCTTTCTTT
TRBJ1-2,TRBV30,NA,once,CAWSQGYGYTF,TGTGCCTGGAGCCAGGGCTATGGCTACACCTTC
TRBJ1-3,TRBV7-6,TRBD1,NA,CASSLSVGQGSGNTIYF,TGTGCCAGCAGCTTATCGGTCGGACAGGGCTCTGGAAACACCATATATTTT
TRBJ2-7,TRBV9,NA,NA,CASSVGRDSYEQYF,TGTGCCAGCAGCGTAGGGCGGGACTCCTACGAGCAGTACTTC
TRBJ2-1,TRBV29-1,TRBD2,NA,CSVEDGGTSGSQFF,TGCAGCGTTGAAGATGGGGGGACTAGCGGGAGCCAGTTCTTC
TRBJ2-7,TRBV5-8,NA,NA,CASTPFGGAYEQYF,TGTGCCAGCACCCCCTTCGGGGGAGCCTACGAGCAGTACTTC
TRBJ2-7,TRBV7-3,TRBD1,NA,CASSSDRGNEQYF,TGTGCCAGCAGCTCGGACAGGGGCAACGAGCAGTACTTC
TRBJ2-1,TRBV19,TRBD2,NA,CASRSTSGGFNEQFF,TGTGCCAGTAGGTCGACTAGCGGGGGCTTTAATGAGCAGTTCTTC
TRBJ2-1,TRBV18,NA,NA,CASSPSGSYNEQFF,TGTGCCAGCTCACCTAGCGGCTCCTACAATGAGCAGTTCTTC
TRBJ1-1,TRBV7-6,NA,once,CASSGGSETEAFF,TGTGCCAGCAGCGGAGGTAGTGAGACTGAAGCTTTCTTT
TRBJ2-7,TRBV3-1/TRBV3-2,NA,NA,CASSQAKPRSHEQYF,TGTGCCAGCAGCCAAGCTAAGCCGAGGAGCCACGAGCAGTACTTC
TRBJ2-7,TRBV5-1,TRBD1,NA,CASSFLGQGYEQYF,TGCGCCAGCAGCTTCCTAGGACAGGGATACGAGCAGTACTTC
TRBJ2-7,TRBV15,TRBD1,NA,CATSRERGQYEQYF,TGTGCCACCAGCAGAGAGAGGGGACAGTACGAGCAGTACTTC
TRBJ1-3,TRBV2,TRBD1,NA,CASLTGGGNTIYF,TGTGCCAGCCTGACAGGGGGGGGAAACACCATATATTTT
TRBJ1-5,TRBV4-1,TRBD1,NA,CASSQPGGSQPQHF,TGCGCCAGCAGCCAACCAGGGGGCAGTCAGCCCCAGCATTTT
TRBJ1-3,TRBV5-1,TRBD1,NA,CASSLVGTASGNTIYF,TGCGCCAGCAGCTTGGTGGGGACAGCCTCTGGAAACACCATATATTTT
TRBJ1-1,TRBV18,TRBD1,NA,CASSPLGQGTEAFF,TGTGCCAGCTCACCACTAGGACAGGGCACTGAAGCTTTCTTT
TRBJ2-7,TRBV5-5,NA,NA,CASSMLLASYEQYF,TGTGCCAGCAGTATGCTCCTAGCGAGCTACGAGCAGTACTTC
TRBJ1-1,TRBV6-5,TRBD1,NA,CASSWGQGPTEAFF,TGTGCCAGCAGTTGGGGACAGGGTCCTACTGAAGCTTTCTTT
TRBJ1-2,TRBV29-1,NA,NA,CSVESGVDGYTF,TGCAGCGTTGAATCGGGGGTGGATGGCTACACCTTC
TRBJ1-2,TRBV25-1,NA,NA,CASSGGSGYTF,TGTGCCAGCAGTGGAGGGTCTGGCTACACCTTC